The 11 T cell receptor beta chains below come from one sample, sequenced in a study of T-cell reconstitution after alpha-beta-depleted transplantation in children. The library targeted TCRbeta and was prepared with unique molecular identifiers. TCRdb processed the PCR reads anew with MiXCR; each CDR3 protein has one entry. The repertoire includes about 610,000 distinct CDR3 sequences, about 11% of them detected once, and roughly 3.9% sits in the top ten. The sample consisted of PBMCs from the stem cell graft donor, taken from the stem cell graft. These TCRs come from a human donor who donated a stem cell graft to a child with acute myeloid leukemia.

This chain connects TRBV6-2 or TRBV6-3 to TRBJ2-7; no clear D gene. The V gene lost 6 bases and the J gene lost 2 bases, with 20 bases spanning the gap. There are 16 residues in the CDR3. The V gene's germline CDR1 is MNHEY and CDR2 SVGEGT. CDR3 sequence (DNA): TGTGCCAGCAGCCCTTCCGCTCGGACGTCGACCTACGAGCAGTACTTC. Translated: CASSPSARTSTYEQYF.

V usage is TRBV20-1 and J usage is TRBJ2-1; 8 bases fit TRBD2. Germline CDR1 DFQATT, CDR2 SNEGSKA (reference sequence). The CDR3 has 14 amino acids. Trimming removed 5 bases from V and 12 bases from J; junction bases left unmatched: 15. CDR3 in amino acids: CSAGGGTRFQGQFF. DNA for the CDR3: TGCAGTGCTGGGGGCGGGACTAGGTTTCAGGGGCAGTTCTTC.

This clonotype was observed a few times. The rearrangement links TRBV3-1 to TRBJ2-5; D gene unclear. Between the trimmed V and J ends, which lost 0 bases and 2 bases, there was a span of 10 bases. The germline V gene has CDR1 LGHDT and CDR2 YNNKEL (reference sequence). This CDR3 is built from 15 residues. The CDR3 DNA follows: TGTGCCAGCAGCCAAGAGCGGCAGAGACAAGAGACCCAGTACTTC. It codes for CASSQERQRQETQYF.

The chain couples TRBV7-2 to TRBJ2-1, with 13 nucleotides matching TRBD2. This CDR3 has 16 amino acids. V shed 5 bases and J 7 bases; nucleotides not matched to a gene: 8. Germline CDR1 and CDR2: SGHTA and FQGNSA. The CDR3 DNA reads TGTGCCAGCAGCACCGGACTAGCGGGAGCGAGGAATGAGCAGTTCTTC. It yields the protein CASSTGLAGARNEQFF.

The chain carries TRBV29-1 and TRBJ2-7, with 7 nucleotides matching TRBD1. V lost 0 bases to trimming and J lost 3 bases; unmatched junction nucleotides: 2. The CDR3 is made up of 13 amino acids. Germline V gives CDR1 SQVTM, CDR2 ANQGSEA. CDR3 coding DNA: TGCAGCGTTGAAGACAGGGGGAACTACGAGCAGTACTTC. Translated, it gives CSVEDRGNYEQYF.

This clonotype was observed at least ten times. The gene calls are TRBV7-2 and TRBJ2-7; TRBD2 might be the D (5 bases). CDR1 and CDR2 (germline): SGHTA, FQGNSA. The CDR3 has 15 residues. V lost 3 bases and J 4 bases, leaving 16 bases between the germline ends. DNA of the CDR3: TGTGCCAGCAGCTTTACCGGACTCAACCTATACGAGCAGTACTTC. Translating it yields CASSFTGLNLYEQYF.

In this sample, this clonotype turned up many times. At one end the junction does not follow the germline gene, possibly because of a read error. The chain carries TRBV7-9 and TRBJ2-2; D is uncertain. The length of the CDR3 is 12 residues. The germline gives CDR1 SEHNR, CDR2 FQNEAQ (reference sequence). As DNA, the CDR3 is TGTGCCAGCAGTTTAGAAGCCGGGGAGCTGTTTTTT. Translated: CASSLEAGELFF.

In this sample, this clonotype turned up many times. The gene calls are TRBV3-1 and TRBJ1-5; 7 bases align to TRBD1. Looked up from germline, CDR1 is LGHDT and CDR2 is YNNKEL (reference sequence). Trimming at V came to 4 bases and at J to 0 bases, leaving 6 bases not matched to a gene. The CDR3 loop spans 16 amino acids. Written as DNA, the CDR3 is TGTGCCAGCAGCCCGACAGGGTGGAATAGCAATCAGCCCCAGCATTTT. Protein product: CASSPTGWNSNQPQHF.

The rearrangement joins TRBV10-3 to TRBJ2-5, with 7 bases lining up with TRBD2. CDR3 length: 12 amino acids. The germline CDR1 and CDR2 sequences are ENHRY and SYGVKD. V dropped 10 bases and J dropped 1; count of bases not matched to a gene: 3. The CDR3 here is CASGLGQETQYF. Here the CDR3 DNA reads TGTGCCAGCGGACTAGGCCAAGAGACCCAGTACTTC.

This clonotype was picked up a small number of times. The chain is built from TRBV7-6 and TRBJ1-5; 9 nucleotides line up with TRBD1. This CDR3 is 15 amino acids long. The germline gives CDR1 SGHVS, CDR2 FNYEAQ. Trimming took 1 base from V and 7 from J; bases not matched to a gene: 5. CDR3 coding DNA: TGTGCCAGCAGCTTAGGTACAGGGGGCCACCAGCCCCAGCATTTT. Translation gives CASSLGTGGHQPQHF.

This clonotype was observed a handful of times. The J gene is TRBJ2-7, the V gene TRBV20-1, with 8 bases lining up with TRBD1. J was trimmed by 3 bases and V by 6 bases; bases with no gene match: 7. CDR3 length: 13 residues. CDR1 and CDR2 (germline): DFQATT, SNEGSKA (reference sequence). The CDR3 here is CSAKTGTGYEQYF. The CDR3 region has the DNA TGCAGTGCAAAAACCGGGACAGGCTACGAGCAGTACTTC.